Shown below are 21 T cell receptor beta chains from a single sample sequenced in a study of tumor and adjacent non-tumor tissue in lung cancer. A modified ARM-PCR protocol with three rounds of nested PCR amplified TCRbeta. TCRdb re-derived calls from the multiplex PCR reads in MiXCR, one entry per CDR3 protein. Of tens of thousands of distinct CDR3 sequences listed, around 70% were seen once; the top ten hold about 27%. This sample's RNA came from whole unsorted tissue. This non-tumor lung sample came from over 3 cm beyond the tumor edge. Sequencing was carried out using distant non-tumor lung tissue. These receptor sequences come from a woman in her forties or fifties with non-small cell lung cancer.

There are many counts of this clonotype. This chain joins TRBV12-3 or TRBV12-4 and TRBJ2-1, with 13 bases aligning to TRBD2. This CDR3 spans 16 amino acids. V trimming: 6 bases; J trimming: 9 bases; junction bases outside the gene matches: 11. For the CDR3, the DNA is TGTGCCAGCAGGGGGGATAGGACTAGCGGGAGAGGTGAGCAGTTCTTC. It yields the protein CASRGDRTSGRGEQFF.

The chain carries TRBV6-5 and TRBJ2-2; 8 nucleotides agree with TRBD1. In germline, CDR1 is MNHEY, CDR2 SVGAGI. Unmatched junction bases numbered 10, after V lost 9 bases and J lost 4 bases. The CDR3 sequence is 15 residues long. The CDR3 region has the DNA TGTGCCAGTAGGGGGGACAGGCCCGGCACCGGGGAGCTGTTTTTT. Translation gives CASRGDRPGTGELFF.

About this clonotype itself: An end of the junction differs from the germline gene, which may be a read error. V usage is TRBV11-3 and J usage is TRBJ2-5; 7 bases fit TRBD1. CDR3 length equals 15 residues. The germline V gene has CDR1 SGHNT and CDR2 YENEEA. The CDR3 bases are TGTGCCAGCAGCTCGTCCAGGACAGGCGATAGCACCCAGTATTTC. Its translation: CASSSSRTGDSTQYF. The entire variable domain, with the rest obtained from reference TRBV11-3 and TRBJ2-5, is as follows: EAGVVQSPRYKIIEKKQPVAFWCNPISGHNTLYWYLQNLGQGPELLIRYENEEAVDDSQLPKDRFSAERLKGVDSTLKIQPAELGDSAVYLCASSSSRTGDSTQYFGPGTRLLVL.

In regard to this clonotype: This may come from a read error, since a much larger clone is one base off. This chain's CDR3 is CAIRDRGDYGFTF. CDR3 DNA: TGTGCCATCAGGGACAGGGGTGACTATGGCTTCACCTTC. This chain connects TRBV10-3 to TRBJ1-2; 9 nucleotides align to TRBD1. CDR1 is ENHRY, CDR2 SYGVKD, per germline. This CDR3 is 13 amino acids long.

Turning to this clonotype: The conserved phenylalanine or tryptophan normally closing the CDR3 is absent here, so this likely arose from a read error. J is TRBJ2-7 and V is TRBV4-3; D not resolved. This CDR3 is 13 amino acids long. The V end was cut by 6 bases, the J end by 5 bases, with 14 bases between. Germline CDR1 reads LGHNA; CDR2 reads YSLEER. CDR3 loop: CASSQRPGDEQYI. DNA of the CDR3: TGCGCCAGCAGTCAGCGACCTGGGGACGAGCAGTACATC.

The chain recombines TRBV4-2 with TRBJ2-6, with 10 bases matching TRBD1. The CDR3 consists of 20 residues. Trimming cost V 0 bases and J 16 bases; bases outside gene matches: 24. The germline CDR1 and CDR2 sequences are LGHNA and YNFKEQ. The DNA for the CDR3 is TGTGCCAGCAGCCAAGATAAGTTCGGGACAGGGGCTCCTGGGGCCAAGGTACTGACTTTC. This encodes CASSQDKFGTGAPGAKVLTF.

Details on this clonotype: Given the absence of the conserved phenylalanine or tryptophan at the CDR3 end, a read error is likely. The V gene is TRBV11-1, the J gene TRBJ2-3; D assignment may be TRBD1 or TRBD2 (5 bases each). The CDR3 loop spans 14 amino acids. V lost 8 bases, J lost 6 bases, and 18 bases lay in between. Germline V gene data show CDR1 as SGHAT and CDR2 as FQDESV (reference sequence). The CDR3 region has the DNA TGTGCCAGCCGCATAGCTAGAGGGGCTGATACGCAGTATCTT. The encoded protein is CASRIARGADTQYL.

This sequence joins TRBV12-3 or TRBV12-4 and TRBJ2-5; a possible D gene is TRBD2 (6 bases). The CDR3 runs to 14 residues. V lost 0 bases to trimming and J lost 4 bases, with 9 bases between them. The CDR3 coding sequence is TGTGCCAGCAGTTTAGCGGAGGGAACAGAGACCCAGTACTTC. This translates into CASSLAEGTETQYF.

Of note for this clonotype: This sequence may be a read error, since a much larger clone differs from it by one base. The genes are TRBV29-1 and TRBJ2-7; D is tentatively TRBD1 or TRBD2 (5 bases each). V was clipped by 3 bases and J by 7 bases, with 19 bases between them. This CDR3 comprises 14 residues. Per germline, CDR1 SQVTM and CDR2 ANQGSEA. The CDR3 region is CSVEAGLRRKEQYF. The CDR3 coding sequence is TGCAGCGTTGAGGCAGGGCTAAGGAGGAAGGAGCAGTACTTC.

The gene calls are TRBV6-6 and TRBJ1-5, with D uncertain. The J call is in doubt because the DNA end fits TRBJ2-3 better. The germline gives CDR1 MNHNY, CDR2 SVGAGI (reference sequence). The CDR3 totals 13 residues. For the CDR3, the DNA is TGTGCCAGCAGCCGTGAGTCGGATCAGCCCCAGTATTTT. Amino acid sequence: CASSRESDQPQYF.

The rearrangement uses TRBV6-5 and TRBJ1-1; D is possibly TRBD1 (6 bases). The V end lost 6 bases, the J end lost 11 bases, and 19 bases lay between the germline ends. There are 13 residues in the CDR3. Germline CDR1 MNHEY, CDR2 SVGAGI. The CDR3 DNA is TGTGCCAGCAGCCCGAGGGGGTACATTGATGCTTTCTTT. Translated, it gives CASSPRGYIDAFF.

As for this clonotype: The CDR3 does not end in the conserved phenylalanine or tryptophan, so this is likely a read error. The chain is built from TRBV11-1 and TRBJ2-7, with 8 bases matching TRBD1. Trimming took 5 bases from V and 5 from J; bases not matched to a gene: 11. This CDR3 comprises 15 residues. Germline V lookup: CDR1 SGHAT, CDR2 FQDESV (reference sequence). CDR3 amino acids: CASSTIWSTGDEQYL. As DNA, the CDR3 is TGTGCCAGCAGCACGATATGGTCGACAGGGGACGAGCAGTACCTC.

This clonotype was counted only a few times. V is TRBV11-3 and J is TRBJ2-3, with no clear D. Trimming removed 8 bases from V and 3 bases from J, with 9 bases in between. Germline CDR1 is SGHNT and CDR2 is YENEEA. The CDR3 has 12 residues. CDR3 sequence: CASWRGTDTQYF. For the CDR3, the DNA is TGTGCCAGCTGGCGTGGGACAGATACGCAGTATTTT.

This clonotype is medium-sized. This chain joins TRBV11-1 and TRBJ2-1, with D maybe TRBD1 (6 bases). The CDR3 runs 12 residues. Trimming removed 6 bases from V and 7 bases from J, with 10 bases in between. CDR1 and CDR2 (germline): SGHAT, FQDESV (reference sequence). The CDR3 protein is CASRLGTNEQFF. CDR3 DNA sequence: TGTGCCAGCAGGCTAGGGACAAATGAGCAGTTCTTC.

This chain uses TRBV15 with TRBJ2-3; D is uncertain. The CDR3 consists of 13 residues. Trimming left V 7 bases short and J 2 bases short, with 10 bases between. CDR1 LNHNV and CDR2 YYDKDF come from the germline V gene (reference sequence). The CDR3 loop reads CATNHLLTDTQYF. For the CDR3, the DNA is TGTGCCACCAACCATCTGCTCACAGATACGCAGTATTTT.

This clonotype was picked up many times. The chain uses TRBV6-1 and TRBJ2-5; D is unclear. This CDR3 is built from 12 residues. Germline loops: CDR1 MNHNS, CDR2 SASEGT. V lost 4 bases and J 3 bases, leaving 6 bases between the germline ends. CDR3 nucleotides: TGTGCCAGCAGTGTACAGAAAGAGACCCAGTACTTC. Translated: CASSVQKETQYF.

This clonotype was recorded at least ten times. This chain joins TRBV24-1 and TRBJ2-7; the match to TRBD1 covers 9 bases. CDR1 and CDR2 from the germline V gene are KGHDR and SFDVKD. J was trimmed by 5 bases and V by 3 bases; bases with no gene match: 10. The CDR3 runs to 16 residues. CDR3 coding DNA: TGTGCCACCAGTGATCCGCCGGGGGACAGGGTGCACGAGCAGTACTTC. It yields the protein CATSDPPGDRVHEQYF.

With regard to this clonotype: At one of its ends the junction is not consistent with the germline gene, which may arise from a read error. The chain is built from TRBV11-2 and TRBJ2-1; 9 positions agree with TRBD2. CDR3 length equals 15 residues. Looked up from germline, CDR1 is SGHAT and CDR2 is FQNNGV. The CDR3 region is CASNLELAGYNEQFF. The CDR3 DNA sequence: TGTGCCAGCAACTTAGAGCTAGCGGGGTACAATGAGCAGTTCTTC.

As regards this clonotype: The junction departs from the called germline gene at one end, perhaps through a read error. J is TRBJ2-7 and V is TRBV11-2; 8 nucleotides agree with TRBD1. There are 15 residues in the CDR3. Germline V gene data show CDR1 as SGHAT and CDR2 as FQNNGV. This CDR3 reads CAISSGTGRTCEQYF. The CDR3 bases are TGTGCCATCAGCTCGGGGACAGGCCGGACCTGCGAACAGTACTTC.

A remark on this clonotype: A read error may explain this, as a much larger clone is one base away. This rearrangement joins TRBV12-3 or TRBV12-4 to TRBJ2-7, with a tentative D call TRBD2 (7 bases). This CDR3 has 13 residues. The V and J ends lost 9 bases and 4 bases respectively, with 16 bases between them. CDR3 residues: CASSRGRVYEQYF. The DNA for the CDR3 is TGTGCCAGTTCTAGGGGGAGGGTTTACGAGCAGTACTTC.

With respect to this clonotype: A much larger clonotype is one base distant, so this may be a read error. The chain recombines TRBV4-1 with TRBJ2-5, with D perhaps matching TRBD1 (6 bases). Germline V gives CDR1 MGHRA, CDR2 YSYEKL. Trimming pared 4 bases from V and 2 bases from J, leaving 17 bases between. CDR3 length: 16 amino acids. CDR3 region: CASSPTGQRSQETQYF. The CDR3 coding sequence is TGCGCCAGCAGCCCGACCGGACAGCGGAGTCAAGAGACCCAGTACTTC.